The rows below give T cell receptor beta chains drawn from one sample of a study of T cell changes during pregnancy in multiple sclerosis. Only in-frame clones appear in the TCRdb table, and some are missing; sequencing was by immunoSEQ multiplex PCR. The data show some 60,000 clones, about 91% seen once. This specimen consisted of peripheral blood, obtained after pregnancy. The source of these receptors is a female donor in good health, enrolled as a control in a pregnancy study. Both conserved end residues are part of each CDR3. A D gene is named only where the DNA matches it firmly. Only some rows state a clone size, as once, few, many or a class for expanded clones.

CDR3 DNA: TGTGCCAGTAGCCGGGACAGGGTTGGAGATACGCAGTATTTT
CDR3 protein: CASSRDRVGDTQYF
J gene: TRBJ2-3
V gene: TRBV19
clone size: once
D gene: TRBD1

CDR3 DNA: TGTGCCAGTTATCCCGGGACAGGGGGCACTGAAGCTTTCTTT
CDR3 protein: CASYPGTGGTEAFF
J gene: TRBJ1-1
V gene: TRBV27
clone size: .
D gene: TRBD1

CDR3 DNA: TGCGCCAGCAGCCACGGAGGGCCGAGGAGCACCGGGGAGCTGTTTTTT
CDR3 protein: CASSHGGPRSTGELFF
J gene: TRBJ2-2
V gene: TRBV4-3
clone size: .
D gene: .

CDR3 DNA: TGTGCCAGCAGCCCAAACCGACAGGGGAAAGAGACCCAGTACTTC
CDR3 protein: CASSPNRQGKETQYF
J gene: TRBJ2-5
V gene: TRBV7-6
clone size: .
D gene: TRBD1

CDR3 DNA: TGTGCCAGCAGTGAATTTGTAATAATAGGAGGGGATGGTGGCACTGAAGCTTTCTTT
CDR3 protein: CASSEFVIIGGDGGTEAFF
J gene: TRBJ1-1
V gene: TRBV6-1
clone size: .
D gene: .

CDR3 DNA: TGTGCCAGCTCACCACCGAACACCCTCTTTACTAACTCCTACGAGCAGTACTTC
CDR3 protein: CASSPPNTLFTNSYEQYF
J gene: TRBJ2-7
V gene: TRBV18
clone size: .
D gene: .

CDR3 DNA: TGTGCCAGCAGTGAAGCGCTTCAAGGGGGGGCAAGGGAGACCCAGTACTTC
CDR3 protein: CASSEALQGGARETQYF
J gene: TRBJ2-5
V gene: TRBV2
clone size: .
D gene: .

CDR3 DNA: TGCAGCGTTGTTGTGGGACAGGGGAACACTGAAGCTTTCTTT
CDR3 protein: CSVVVGQGNTEAFF
J gene: TRBJ1-1
V gene: TRBV29-1
clone size: few
D gene: TRBD1

CDR3 DNA: TGCGCCAGCGCCCCCGGGGGGTATGTGAACACTGAAGCTTTCTTT
CDR3 protein: CASAPGGYVNTEAFF
J gene: TRBJ1-1
V gene: TRBV4-3
clone size: .
D gene: .

CDR3 DNA: TGTGCCAGCAGCCCCTGGGGGGTGAGCCAGGATCTGGAGACCCAGTACTTC
CDR3 protein: CASSPWGVSQDLETQYF
J gene: TRBJ2-5
V gene: TRBV5-8
clone size: .
D gene: .

CDR3 DNA: TGTGCCAGCAGCTCAAGCGGGAGAGGACTCAATGAGCAGTTCTTC
CDR3 protein: CASSSSGRGLNEQFF
J gene: TRBJ2-1
V gene: TRBV7-3
clone size: once
D gene: TRBD2

CDR3 DNA: TGCGCCAGCAGCCTTGTCCCTGAGACAGATACGCAGTATTTT
CDR3 protein: CASSLVPETDTQYF
J gene: TRBJ2-3
V gene: TRBV5-1
clone size: .
D gene: .

CDR3 DNA: TGTGCCTGGATCACAGGGGGCACTGAAGCTTTCTTT
CDR3 protein: CAWITGGTEAFF
J gene: TRBJ1-1
V gene: TRBV30
clone size: few
D gene: TRBD1

CDR3 DNA: TGTGCCAGTAGTACCCGGGACAGGGTTCAGGTGGTTGGCTACACCTTC
CDR3 protein: CASSTRDRVQVVGYTF
J gene: TRBJ1-2
V gene: TRBV19
clone size: once
D gene: TRBD1

CDR3 DNA: TGTGCCAGCAGCGCCGGGACAGTTAACTATGGCTACACCTTC
CDR3 protein: CASSAGTVNYGYTF
J gene: TRBJ1-2
V gene: TRBV2
clone size: .
D gene: TRBD1

CDR3 DNA: TGTGCCACCAGCAGAGATAATGGCTACACCTTC
CDR3 protein: CATSRDNGYTF
J gene: TRBJ1-2
V gene: TRBV15
clone size: .
D gene: .

CDR3 DNA: TGTGCCAGCAGCGGGGATACGGCGCTGAGGTACGAGCAGTACTTC
CDR3 protein: CASSGDTALRYEQYF
J gene: TRBJ2-7
V gene: TRBV2
clone size: .
D gene: .

CDR3 DNA: TGTGCCAGTAGTATAGAATTTGTGGCAGGCTACAATGAGCAGTTCTTC
CDR3 protein: CASSIEFVAGYNEQFF
J gene: TRBJ2-1
V gene: TRBV19
clone size: .
D gene: .

CDR3 DNA: TGTGCCAGCAGGGATGGGACAGCGAACACTGAAGCTTTCTTT
CDR3 protein: CASRDGTANTEAFF
J gene: TRBJ1-1
V gene: TRBV6-4
clone size: .
D gene: TRBD1

CDR3 DNA: TGTGCCAGCGGGGGACTAGCGGCCGGGGAGACCCAGTACTTC
CDR3 protein: CASGGLAAGETQYF
J gene: TRBJ2-5
V gene: TRBV28
clone size: .
D gene: TRBD2

CDR3 DNA: TGTGCCTGGAGTGTCGGTCTCCCGGGTAGTCAGCCCCAGCATTTT
CDR3 protein: CAWSVGLPGSQPQHF
J gene: TRBJ1-5
V gene: TRBV30
clone size: .
D gene: .

CDR3 DNA: TGCGCCAGCAGCCAGACAGGGATGGTCCAAGAGACCCAGTACTTC
CDR3 protein: CASSQTGMVQETQYF
J gene: TRBJ2-5
V gene: TRBV4-1
clone size: .
D gene: TRBD1

CDR3 DNA: TGTGCCAGCTCACCTCTCTCCACGACGGGCACTGAAGCTTTCTTT
CDR3 protein: CASSPLSTTGTEAFF
J gene: TRBJ1-1
V gene: TRBV18
clone size: .
D gene: .

CDR3 DNA: TGTGCCAGCTCGGCTAAACAGGGGGCGCCCACTGAAGCTTTCTTT
CDR3 protein: CASSAKQGAPTEAFF
J gene: TRBJ1-1
V gene: TRBV18
clone size: .
D gene: TRBD1

CDR3 DNA: TGTGCCAGCAGCTTAAGCTCCGGGAGAGTTAGGAATGAGCAGTTCTTC
CDR3 protein: CASSLSSGRVRNEQFF
J gene: TRBJ2-1
V gene: TRBV7-2
clone size: .
D gene: .

CDR3 DNA: TGTGCCAGCAGTGAGACTAGCGGGATTAATGAGCAGTTCTTC
CDR3 protein: CASSETSGINEQFF
J gene: TRBJ2-1
V gene: TRBV6-4
clone size: .
D gene: TRBD2

CDR3 DNA: TGTGCCGCCGGACTAGCGGGGACGTGGGAGCAGTTCTTC
CDR3 protein: CAAGLAGTWEQFF
J gene: TRBJ2-1
V gene: TRBV5-4
clone size: .
D gene: TRBD2

CDR3 DNA: TGTGCCAGCAGCTTAAACAGGGTGGACACCGGGGAGCTGTTTTTT
CDR3 protein: CASSLNRVDTGELFF
J gene: TRBJ2-2
V gene: TRBV11-2
clone size: .
D gene: .

CDR3 DNA: TGTGCCAGCAGCCTACAGGGGGCAGGGACTGAAGCTTTCTTT
CDR3 protein: CASSLQGAGTEAFF
J gene: TRBJ1-1
V gene: TRBV7-3
clone size: once
D gene: TRBD1

CDR3 DNA: TGTGCCAGTAGTCGTCCCGGTGGGCAGTACTCTGGAAACACCATATATTTT
CDR3 protein: CASSRPGGQYSGNTIYF
J gene: TRBJ1-3
V gene: TRBV19
clone size: .
D gene: .

CDR3 DNA: .
CDR3 protein: CASSLVGTGTGYLDTF
J gene: TRBJ1-2
V gene: TRBV7-2
clone size: .
D gene: .

CDR3 DNA: TGTGCCAGCAGCTCTCAACCGGGAGGCCCCACAGATACGCAGTATTTT
CDR3 protein: CASSSQPGGPTDTQYF
J gene: TRBJ2-3
V gene: TRBV9
clone size: .
D gene: TRBD2

CDR3 DNA: TGTGCCAGCAGTCTCAACCGGGAGACCTATGGCTACACCTTC
CDR3 protein: CASSLNRETYGYTF
J gene: TRBJ1-2
V gene: TRBV6-5
clone size: .
D gene: .

CDR3 DNA: TGCGCCAGCAGTCCCTTCATGACAGGGATTACGATCGTAGCTGGAAACACCATATATTTT
CDR3 protein: CASSPFMTGITIVAGNTIYF
J gene: TRBJ1-3
V gene: TRBV23-1
clone size: .
D gene: TRBD1

CDR3 DNA: TGTGCCAGCTCACCGGCGCTCCGGGACAGGGATGACTACACCTTC
CDR3 protein: CASSPALRDRDDYTF
J gene: TRBJ1-2
V gene: TRBV18
clone size: .
D gene: TRBD1

CDR3 DNA: TGTGCCAGCAGCTTAGGTAGCGGGGTTAGCACAGATACGCAGTATTTT
CDR3 protein: CASSLGSGVSTDTQYF
J gene: TRBJ2-3
V gene: TRBV7-9
clone size: .
D gene: TRBD2

CDR3 DNA: TGTGCCAGCAGCTTATCCCTTATTAGCGGGTACCAAGAGACCCAGTACTTC
CDR3 protein: CASSLSLISGYQETQYF
J gene: TRBJ2-5
V gene: TRBV13
clone size: once
D gene: TRBD2

CDR3 DNA: TGTGCCTGGAGTCAGGGTGGAGGAGGGGTTGGAAAACTGTTTTTT
CDR3 protein: CAWSQGGGGVGKLFF
J gene: TRBJ1-4
V gene: TRBV30
clone size: .
D gene: .

CDR3 DNA: TGTGCCAGCAGTCCGGATGGCAGGGGGACAGATACGCAGTATTTT
CDR3 protein: CASSPDGRGTDTQYF
J gene: TRBJ2-3
V gene: TRBV6-4
clone size: .
D gene: TRBD1

CDR3 DNA: TGTGCCTGCAAAGAAACAGGGACAGTACGATCACCCCTCCACTTT
CDR3 protein: CACKETGTVRSPLHF
J gene: TRBJ1-6
V gene: TRBV27
clone size: few
D gene: TRBD1

CDR3 DNA: TGTGCCAGCAGCCCCAGGACTAGCTACAATGAGCAGTTCTTC
CDR3 protein: CASSPRTSYNEQFF
J gene: TRBJ2-1
V gene: TRBV13
clone size: .
D gene: TRBD2

CDR3 DNA: TGTGCCAGTAGTCCCGGCTATCAGAGCGGGAAGGTTGAAGCTTTCTTT
CDR3 protein: CASSPGYQSGKVEAFF
J gene: TRBJ1-1
V gene: TRBV19
clone size: .
D gene: .

CDR3 DNA: TGTGCCAGCAGTGGGCGACGGGGGGGCGGGTACGAGCAGTACTTC
CDR3 protein: CASSGRRGGGYEQYF
J gene: TRBJ2-7
V gene: TRBV6-1
clone size: .
D gene: TRBD2

CDR3 DNA: TGTGCCAGCAGTTCCGGGGGTGATTCACCCCTCCACTTT
CDR3 protein: CASSSGGDSPLHF
J gene: TRBJ1-6
V gene: TRBV28
clone size: once
D gene: .

CDR3 DNA: TGTGCCAGCGTATATCAGGGGGCTTCCTACAATGAGCAGTTCTTC
CDR3 protein: CASVYQGASYNEQFF
J gene: TRBJ2-1
V gene: TRBV7-9
clone size: once
D gene: TRBD1

CDR3 DNA: TGTGCCAGCAGCGTAGTGACTAGCTTCGGGGAGCTGTTTTTT
CDR3 protein: CASSVVTSFGELFF
J gene: TRBJ2-2
V gene: TRBV9
clone size: .
D gene: TRBD2

CDR3 DNA: TGTGCCAGCAGCTTAGTGACAGTGAAGAGTAATGAAAAACTGTTTTTT
CDR3 protein: CASSLVTVKSNEKLFF
J gene: TRBJ1-4
V gene: TRBV7-8
clone size: .
D gene: .

CDR3 DNA: TGTGCCAGCAACCACAGGGGAGCTGTCTCCGGCTACACCTTC
CDR3 protein: CASNHRGAVSGYTF
J gene: TRBJ1-2
V gene: TRBV6-5
clone size: once
D gene: TRBD1

CDR3 DNA: TGTGCCAGCAGTCACAGGGACGAGCAGTACTTC
CDR3 protein: CASSHRDEQYF
J gene: TRBJ2-7
V gene: TRBV27
clone size: .
D gene: .

CDR3 DNA: TGTGCCAGCAGCTTAGCGGAGGGGAGAGGCTACACCTTC
CDR3 protein: CASSLAEGRGYTF
J gene: TRBJ1-2
V gene: TRBV7-9
clone size: .
D gene: .

CDR3 DNA: TGTGCCTGGGCCGGGACTAGCGGGCTCACAGATACGCAGTATTTT
CDR3 protein: CAWAGTSGLTDTQYF
J gene: TRBJ2-3
V gene: TRBV30
clone size: .
D gene: TRBD2

CDR3 DNA: TGTGCCAGCAGTTACTCGATTGGCCGAACGCCCGGGACAGGGGGTAAAAAAGGGAATCAGCCCCAGCATTTT
CDR3 protein: CASSYSIGRTPGTGGKKGNQPQHF
J gene: TRBJ1-5
V gene: TRBV6-7
clone size: .
D gene: TRBD1

CDR3 DNA: TGCAGCGTTGAGGAGAGATGGAACACTGAAGCTTTCTTT
CDR3 protein: CSVEERWNTEAFF
J gene: TRBJ1-1
V gene: TRBV29-1
clone size: .
D gene: .